This T cell receptor beta chain was recorded in a study of blood T cell repertoires in COVID-19. Libraries were prepared by immunoSEQ multiplex PCR; TCRdb keeps only in-frame clonotypes and omits some of them. The sample has 65,000 to 75,000 clones; roughly 80% are singletons. This clone was recorded only once. V lost 5 bases to trimming and J lost 8 bases, with 13 bases between them. The CDR3 is 12 amino acids. The germline V gene has CDR1 MNHEY and CDR2 SVGAGI. This TCR was sampled from a woman aged 80 or over with acute or convalescent COVID-19. V usage is TRBV6-5 and J usage is TRBJ2-7; possible D gene TRBD1, 5 bases. Material for sequencing was peripheral blood. CDR3 sequence: CASSSRVAQQYF. The CDR3 bases are TGTGCCAGCAGTAGCAGGGTCGCGCAGCAGTACTTC.